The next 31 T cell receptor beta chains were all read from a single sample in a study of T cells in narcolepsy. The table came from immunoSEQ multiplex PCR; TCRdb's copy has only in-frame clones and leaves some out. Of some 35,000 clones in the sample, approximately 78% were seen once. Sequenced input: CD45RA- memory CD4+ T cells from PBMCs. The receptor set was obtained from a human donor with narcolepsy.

The CDR3 is CASRVQGVGQPQHF. In DNA form, the CDR3 reads TGTGCCAGCAGGGTACAGGGGGTAGGACAGCCCCAGCATTTT. V and J are TRBV6-7 and TRBJ1-5; 8 positions match TRBD1. TRBV6-7 is recorded as an ORF, its role being uncertain. V was pared by 6 bases and J by 7 bases, with 8 bases of the junction left unmatched. The CDR3 totals 14 residues.

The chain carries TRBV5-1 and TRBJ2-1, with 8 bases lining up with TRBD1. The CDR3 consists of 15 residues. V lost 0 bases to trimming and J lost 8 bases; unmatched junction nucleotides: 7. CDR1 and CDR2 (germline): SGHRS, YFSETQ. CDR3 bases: TGCGCCAGCAGCTTGGGGCAGGGGGCGCAATATGAGCAGTTCTTC. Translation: CASSLGQGAQYEQFF.

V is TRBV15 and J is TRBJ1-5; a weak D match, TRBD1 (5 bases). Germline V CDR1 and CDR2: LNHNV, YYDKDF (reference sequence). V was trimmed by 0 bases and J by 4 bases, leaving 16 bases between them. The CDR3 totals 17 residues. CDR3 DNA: TGTGCCACCAGCAGAGAACTCTCGGGGGTTGGGAATCAGCCCCAGCATTTT. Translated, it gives CATSRELSGVGNQPQHF.

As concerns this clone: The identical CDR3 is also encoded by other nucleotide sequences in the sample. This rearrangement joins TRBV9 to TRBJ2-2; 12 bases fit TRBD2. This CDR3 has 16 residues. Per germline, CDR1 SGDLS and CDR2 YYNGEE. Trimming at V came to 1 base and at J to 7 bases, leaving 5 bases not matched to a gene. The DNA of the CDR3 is TGTGCCAGCAGCGTACTAGCGGGAGGGCCGAGCGGGGAGCTGTTTTTT. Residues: CASSVLAGGPSGELFF.

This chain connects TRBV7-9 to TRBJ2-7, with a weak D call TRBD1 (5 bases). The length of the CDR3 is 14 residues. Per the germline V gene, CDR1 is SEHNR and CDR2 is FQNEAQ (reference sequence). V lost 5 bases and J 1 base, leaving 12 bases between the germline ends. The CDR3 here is CASSPQGQSYEQYF. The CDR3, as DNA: TGTGCCAGCAGCCCTCAGGGTCAGTCCTACGAGCAGTACTTC.

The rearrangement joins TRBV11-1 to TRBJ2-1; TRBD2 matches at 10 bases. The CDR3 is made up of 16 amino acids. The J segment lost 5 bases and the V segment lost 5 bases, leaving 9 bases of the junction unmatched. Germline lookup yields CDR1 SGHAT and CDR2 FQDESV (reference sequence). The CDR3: CASSQNGLAGDNEQFF. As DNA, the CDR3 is TGTGCCAGCAGCCAGAATGGTCTAGCGGGAGACAATGAGCAGTTCTTC.

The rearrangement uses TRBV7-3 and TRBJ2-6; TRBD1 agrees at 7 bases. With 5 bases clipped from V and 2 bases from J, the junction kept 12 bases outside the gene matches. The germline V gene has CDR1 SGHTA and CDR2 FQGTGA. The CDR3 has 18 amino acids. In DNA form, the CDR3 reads TGTGCCAGCAGCCCGGGGTGGGGACAGAAAGCTGGGGCCAACGTCCTGACTTTC. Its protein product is CASSPGWGQKAGANVLTF.

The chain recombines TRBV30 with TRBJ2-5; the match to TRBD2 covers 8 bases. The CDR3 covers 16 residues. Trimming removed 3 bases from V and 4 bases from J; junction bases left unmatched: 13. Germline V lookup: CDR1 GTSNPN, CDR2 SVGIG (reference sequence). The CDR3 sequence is CAWRKRAGALGETQYF. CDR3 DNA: TGTGCCTGGAGGAAACGAGCGGGGGCCCTCGGAGAGACCCAGTACTTC. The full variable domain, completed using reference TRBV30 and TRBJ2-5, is SQTIHQWPATLVQPVGSPLSLECTVEGTSNPNLYWYRQAAGRGLQLLFYSVGIGQISSEVPQNLSASRPQDRQFILSSKKLLLSDSGFYLCAWRKRAGALGETQYFGPGTRLLVL.

CDR3 in DNA: TGTGCCAGCAGCTTATTTAGCGGGAGGTTGAATGAGCAGTTCTTC. This encodes CASSLFSGRLNEQFF. The chain carries TRBV11-3 and TRBJ2-1; 10 bases line up with TRBD2. The ends lost 2 bases at V and 7 bases at J; junction bases unmatched: 5. The CDR3 is 15 amino acids. The germline V gene has CDR1 SGHNT and CDR2 YENEEA.

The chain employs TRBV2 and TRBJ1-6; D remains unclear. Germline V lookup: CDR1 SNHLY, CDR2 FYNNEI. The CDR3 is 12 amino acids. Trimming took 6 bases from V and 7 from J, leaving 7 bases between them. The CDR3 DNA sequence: TGTGCCAGCAGCTTACAGAATTCACCCCTCCACTTT. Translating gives CASSLQNSPLHF.

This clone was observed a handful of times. CDR3 DNA sequence: TGTGCCAGCAGCTTAAACGGCGACATTCTTGGGGAGACCCAGTACTTC. Residues: CASSLNGDILGETQYF. The chain employs TRBV7-2 and TRBJ2-5, with D unclear. This CDR3 contains 16 residues. The germline V gene has CDR1 SGHTA and CDR2 FQGNSA. Between the trimmed V and J ends, which lost 2 bases and 5 bases, there was a span of 18 bases.

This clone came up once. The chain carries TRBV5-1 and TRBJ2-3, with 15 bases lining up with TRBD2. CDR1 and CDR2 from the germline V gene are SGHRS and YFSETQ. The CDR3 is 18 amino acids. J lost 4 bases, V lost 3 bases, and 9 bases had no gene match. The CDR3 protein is CASSYPGTSGGRADTQYF. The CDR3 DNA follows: TGCGCCAGCAGCTACCCCGGGACTAGCGGGGGGAGGGCAGATACGCAGTATTTT. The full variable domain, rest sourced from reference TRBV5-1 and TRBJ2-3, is KAGVTQTPRYLIKTRGQQVTLSCSPISGHRSVSWYQQTPGQGLQFLFEYFSETQRNKGNFPGRFSGRQFSNSRSEMNVSTLELGDSALYLCASSYPGTSGGRADTQYFGPGTRLTVL.

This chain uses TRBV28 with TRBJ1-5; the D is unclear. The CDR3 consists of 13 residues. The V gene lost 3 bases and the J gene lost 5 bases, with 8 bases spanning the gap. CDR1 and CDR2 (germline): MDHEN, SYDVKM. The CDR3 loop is CASSLAAYQPQHF. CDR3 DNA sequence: TGTGCCAGCAGTTTGGCAGCCTATCAGCCCCAGCATTTT.

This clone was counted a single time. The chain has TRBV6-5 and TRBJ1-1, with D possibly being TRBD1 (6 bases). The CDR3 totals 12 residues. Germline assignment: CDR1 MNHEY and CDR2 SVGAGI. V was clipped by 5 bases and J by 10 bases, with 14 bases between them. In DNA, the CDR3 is TGTGCCAGCAGTCAAGACAGGCCTGGAGCTTTCTTT. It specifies CASSQDRPGAFF.

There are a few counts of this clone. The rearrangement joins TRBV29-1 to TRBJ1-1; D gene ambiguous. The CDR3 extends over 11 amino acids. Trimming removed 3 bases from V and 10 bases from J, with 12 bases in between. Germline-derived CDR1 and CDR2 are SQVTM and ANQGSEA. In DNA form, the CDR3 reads TGCAGCGTTGAGTTTAAATCCGCAGCTTTCTTT. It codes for CSVEFKSAAFF.

The CDR3, as DNA: TGTGCCAGCAGTTACTCGAGGTTCTCTGGCTACACCTTC. This codes for CASSYSRFSGYTF. The V call is TRBV6-6, the J call TRBJ1-2; no clear D. The V and J ends lost 0 bases and 7 bases respectively, with 9 bases between them. The CDR3 contains 13 residues. Germline-derived CDR1 and CDR2 are MNHNY and SVGAGI (reference sequence).

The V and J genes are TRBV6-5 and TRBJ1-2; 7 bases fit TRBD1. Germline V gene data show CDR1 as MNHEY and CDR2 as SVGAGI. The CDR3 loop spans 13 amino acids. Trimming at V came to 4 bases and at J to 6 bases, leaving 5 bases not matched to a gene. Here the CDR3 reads CASSSPTGNGYTF. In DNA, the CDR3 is TGTGCCAGCAGTTCTCCGACAGGGAATGGCTACACCTTC.

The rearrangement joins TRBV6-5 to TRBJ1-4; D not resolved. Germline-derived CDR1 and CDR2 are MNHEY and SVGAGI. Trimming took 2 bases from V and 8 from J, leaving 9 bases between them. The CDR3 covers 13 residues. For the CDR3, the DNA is TGTGCCAGCAGTTACGGGCCGGGGGAAAAACTGTTTTTT. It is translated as CASSYGPGEKLFF.

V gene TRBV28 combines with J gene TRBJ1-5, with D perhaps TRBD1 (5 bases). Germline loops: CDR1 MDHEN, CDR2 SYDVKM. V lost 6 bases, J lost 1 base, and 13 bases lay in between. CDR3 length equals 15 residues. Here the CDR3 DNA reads TGTGCCAGCAGGGCCAGGGTTACCAGCAATCAGCCCCAGCATTTT. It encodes CASRARVTSNQPQHF.

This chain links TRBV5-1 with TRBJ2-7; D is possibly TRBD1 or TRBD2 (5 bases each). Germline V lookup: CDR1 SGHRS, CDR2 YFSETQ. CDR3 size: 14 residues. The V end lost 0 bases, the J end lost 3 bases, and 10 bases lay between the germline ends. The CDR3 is CASSLAGRSYEQYF. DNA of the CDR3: TGCGCCAGCAGCTTGGCGGGACGGAGCTACGAGCAGTACTTC.

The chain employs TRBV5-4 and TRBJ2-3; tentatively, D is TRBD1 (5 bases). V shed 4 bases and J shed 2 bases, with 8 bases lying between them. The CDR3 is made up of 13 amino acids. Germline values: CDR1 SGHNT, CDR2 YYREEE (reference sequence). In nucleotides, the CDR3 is TGTGCCAGCAGCAGGACACTCACAGATACGCAGTATTTT. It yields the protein CASSRTLTDTQYF.

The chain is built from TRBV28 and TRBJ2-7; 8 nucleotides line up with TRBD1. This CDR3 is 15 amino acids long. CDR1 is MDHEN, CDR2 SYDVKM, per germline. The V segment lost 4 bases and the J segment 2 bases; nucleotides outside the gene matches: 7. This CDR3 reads CASSSIQTGAYEQYF. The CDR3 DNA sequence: TGTGCCAGCAGTTCTATTCAGACAGGGGCCTACGAGCAGTACTTC.

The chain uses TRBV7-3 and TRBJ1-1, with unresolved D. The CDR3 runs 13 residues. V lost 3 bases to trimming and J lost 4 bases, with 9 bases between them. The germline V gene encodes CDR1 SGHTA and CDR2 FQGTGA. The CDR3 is CASSLQAGTEAFF. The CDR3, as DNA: TGTGCCAGCAGCTTGCAGGCGGGCACTGAAGCTTTCTTT.

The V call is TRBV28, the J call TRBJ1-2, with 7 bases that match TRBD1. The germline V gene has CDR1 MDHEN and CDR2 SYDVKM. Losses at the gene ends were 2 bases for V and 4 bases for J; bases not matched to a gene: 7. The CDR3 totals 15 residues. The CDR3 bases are TGTGCCAGCAGTTTAGGAGGGGGCTTATTCTATGGCTACACCTTC. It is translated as CASSLGGGLFYGYTF.

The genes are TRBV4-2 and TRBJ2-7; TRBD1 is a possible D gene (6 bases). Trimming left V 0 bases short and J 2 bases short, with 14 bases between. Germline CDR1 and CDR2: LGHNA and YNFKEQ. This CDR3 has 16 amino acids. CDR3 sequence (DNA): TGTGCCAGCAGCCAAGATGGGGGCGCCGGGACCTACGAGCAGTACTTC. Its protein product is CASSQDGGAGTYEQYF.

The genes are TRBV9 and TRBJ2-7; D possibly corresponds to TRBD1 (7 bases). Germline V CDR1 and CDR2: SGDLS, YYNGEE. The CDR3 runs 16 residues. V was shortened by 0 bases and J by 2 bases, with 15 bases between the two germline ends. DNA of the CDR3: TGTGCCAGCAGCGTAGGGGCGGGGCAGGGGGCCTACGAGCAGTACTTC. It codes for CASSVGAGQGAYEQYF.

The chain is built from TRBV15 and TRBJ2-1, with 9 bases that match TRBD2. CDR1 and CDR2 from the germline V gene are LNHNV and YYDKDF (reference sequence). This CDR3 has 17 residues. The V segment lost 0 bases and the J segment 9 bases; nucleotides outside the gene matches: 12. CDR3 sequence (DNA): TGTGCCACCAGCAGAGATCTGGGCGGGAGGGCCCGAAGTGAGCAGTTCTTC. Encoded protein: CATSRDLGGRARSEQFF.

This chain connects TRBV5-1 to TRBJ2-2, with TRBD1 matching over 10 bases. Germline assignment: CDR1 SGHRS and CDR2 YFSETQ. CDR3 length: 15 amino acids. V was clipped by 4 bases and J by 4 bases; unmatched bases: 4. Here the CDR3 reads CASSGGQGTTGELFF. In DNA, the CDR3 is TGCGCCAGCAGCGGGGGACAGGGGACCACCGGGGAGCTGTTTTTT.

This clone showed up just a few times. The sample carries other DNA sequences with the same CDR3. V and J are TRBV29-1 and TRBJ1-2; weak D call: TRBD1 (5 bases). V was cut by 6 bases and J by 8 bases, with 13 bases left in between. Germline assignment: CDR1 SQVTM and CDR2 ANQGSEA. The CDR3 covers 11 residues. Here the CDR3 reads CSVQSGGGYTF. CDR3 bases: TGCAGCGTCCAGAGTGGGGGGGGCTACACCTTC.

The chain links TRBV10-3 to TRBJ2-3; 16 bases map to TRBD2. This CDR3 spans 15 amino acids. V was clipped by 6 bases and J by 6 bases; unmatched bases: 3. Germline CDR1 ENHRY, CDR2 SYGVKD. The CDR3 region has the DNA TGTGCCATCAGAGGGACTAGCGGGAGGGCGGATACGCAGTATTTT. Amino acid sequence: CAIRGTSGRADTQYF.

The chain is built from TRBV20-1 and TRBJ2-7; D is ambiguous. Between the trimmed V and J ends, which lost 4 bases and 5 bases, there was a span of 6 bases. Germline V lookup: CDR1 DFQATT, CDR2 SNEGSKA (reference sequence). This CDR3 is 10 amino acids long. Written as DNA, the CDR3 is TGCAGTGCTAATAGTAACGAGCAGTACTTC. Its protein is CSANSNEQYF.